This is a list of T cell receptor beta chains from one sample in a study of blood T cell repertoires in COVID-19. Assay used: immunoSEQ multiplex PCR; TCRdb lists only in-frame clones, some missing. Here the sample spans approximately 400,000 clones, about four fifths being singletons. Material: PBMCs or T cells enriched from blood (not recorded which). The receptors derive from a woman aged 50 to 60 who had recovered from COVID-19. The CDR3 runs from the conserved cysteine through the conserved F or W. Fields, in order: D gene, V gene, clone size, J gene, CDR3 protein, CDR3 DNA. The D gene is left open where the match is weak. Only some rows state a clone size, as once, few, many or a class for expanded clones.

.	TRBV4-1	.	TRBJ1-5	CASSQDPSGAIGGGNQPQHF	TGCGCCAGCAGCCAAGATCCCTCAGGGGCAATCGGTGGGGGCAATCAGCCCCAGCATTTT
.	TRBV11-2	.	TRBJ1-4	CASTNQGSTNEKLFF	TGTGCCAGCACTAACCAGGGTTCAACTAATGAAAAACTGTTTTTT
.	TRBV2	.	TRBJ1-1	CASTQQVGAFF	TGTGCCAGCACACAACAGGTTGGAGCTTTCTTT
.	TRBV19	.	TRBJ1-1	CASSSGGRPEAFF	TGTGCCAGTAGTTCGGGAGGGCGACCTGAAGCTTTCTTT
.	TRBV4-3	few	TRBJ1-3	CASSQDSGSGNTIYF	TGCGCCAGCAGCCAAGATTCGGGGTCCGGAAACACCATATATTTT
.	TRBV6-2/TRBV6-3	.	TRBJ2-1	CASSYSVRGHEQFF	TGTGCCAGCAGTTACTCCGTTAGGGGCCATGAGCAGTTCTTC
TRBD1	TRBV30	.	TRBJ1-5	CAWSAKRGDRDQPQHF	TGTGCCTGGAGTGCCAAGAGGGGAGACAGGGATCAGCCCCAGCATTTT
.	TRBV3-1/TRBV3-2	.	TRBJ2-7	CASSLQGVEQYF	TGTGCCAGCAGCCTTCAAGGGGTCGAGCAGTACTTC
.	TRBV6-2/TRBV6-3	.	TRBJ2-7	CASSYFSGLRMEQYF	TGTGCCAGCAGTTACTTCTCCGGCCTGCGGATGGAGCAGTACTTC
.	TRBV24-1	.	TRBJ1-2	CATSDFKGEGYTF	TGTGCCACCAGTGATTTTAAGGGGGAAGGCTACACCTTC
.	TRBV6-5	.	TRBJ1-6	CASSRTENSPLHF	TGTGCCAGCAGCCGGACAGAGAATTCACCCCTCCACTTT
.	TRBV11-3	.	TRBJ2-2	CASSFSVGVTGELFF	TGTGCCAGCAGCTTCAGCGTCGGAGTGACCGGGGAGCTGTTTTTT
TRBD1	TRBV4-3	.	TRBJ2-7	CASSQDLPGTGGHEQYF	TGCGCCAGCAGCCAAGATCTACCCGGGACAGGGGGCCACGAGCAGTACTTC
TRBD1	TRBV5-6	.	TRBJ1-5	CASSYRDRNQPQHF	TGTGCCAGCAGCTACCGGGACAGGAATCAGCCCCAGCATTTT
.	TRBV12-3/TRBV12-4	.	TRBJ1-4	CASSLGLREKLFF	TGTGCCAGCAGTTTAGGGCTCAGGGAAAAACTGTTTTTT
.	TRBV5-1	once	TRBJ2-7	CASSLTGPYEQYF	TGCGCCAGCAGCTTGACAGGGCCCTACGAGCAGTACTTC
TRBD1	TRBV7-9	few	TRBJ1-4	CASSPGQGAGEKLFF	TGTGCCAGCAGCCCCGGACAGGGGGCTGGTGAAAAACTGTTTTTT
TRBD1	TRBV6-2/TRBV6-3	.	TRBJ1-1	CASSRQGPNTEAFF	TGTGCCAGCAGTCGACAGGGGCCGAACACTGAAGCTTTCTTT
TRBD1	TRBV10-3	.	TRBJ2-2	CAIRTGDDTGELFF	TGTGCCATCCGAACAGGGGATGACACCGGGGAGCTGTTTTTT
.	TRBV18	.	TRBJ1-5	CASSPSRQDGNQPQHF	TGTGCCAGCTCACCGTCCCGACAGGACGGCAATCAGCCCCAGCATTTT
.	TRBV19	.	TRBJ1-6	CASSAQGGYNSPLHF	TGTGCCAGTAGTGCCCAGGGTGGCTATAATTCACCCCTCCACTTT
.	TRBV21-1	once	TRBJ1-2	CASSNGGTHYGYTF	TGTGCCAGCAGCAACGGGGGGACGCACTATGGCTACACCTTC
.	TRBV5-6	.	TRBJ2-3	CASSLVRAHTDTQYF	TGTGCCAGCAGCTTGGTCAGGGCCCACACAGATACGCAGTATTTT
TRBD1	TRBV7-2	.	TRBJ1-1	CASSFAGTGVTEAFF	TGTGCCAGCAGCTTCGCCGGGACAGGGGTTACTGAAGCTTTCTTT
TRBD1	TRBV9	.	TRBJ1-2	CASSAPGTGGHPGNPGGYGYTF	TGTGCCAGCAGCGCACCCGGGACAGGGGGCCACCCAGGCAATCCAGGAGGCTATGGCTACACCTTC
.	TRBV28	.	TRBJ1-1	CASREAGMNTEAFF	TGTGCCAGCAGGGAGGCGGGGATGAACACTGAAGCTTTCTTT
TRBD1	TRBV19	.	TRBJ2-1	CASSRDRDPYNEQFF	TGTGCCAGTAGTCGGGACAGGGATCCGTACAATGAGCAGTTCTTC
.	TRBV29-1	.	TRBJ2-7	CSVTKGAGSRDEQYF	TGCAGCGTAACCAAGGGGGCGGGATCACGGGACGAGCAGTACTTC
.	TRBV6-2/TRBV6-3	.	TRBJ1-2	CASSPRTDGYTF	TGTGCCAGCAGCCCACGGACAGACGGCTACACCTTC
.	TRBV2	.	TRBJ2-1	CASSEAFSYNEQFF	TGTGCCAGCAGTGAGGCCTTCTCCTACAATGAGCAGTTCTTC
.	TRBV6-5	.	TRBJ1-5	CASARNQPQHF	TGTGCCAGCGCGAGAAATCAGCCCCAGCATTTT
TRBD1	TRBV7-2	many	TRBJ1-1	CASSLTGGVNTEAFF	TGTGCCAGCAGCCTCACAGGGGGGGTGAACACTGAAGCTTTCTTT
.	TRBV3-1/TRBV3-2	.	TRBJ2-1	CASSQLPRATEQFF	TGTGCCAGCAGCCAGCTCCCCAGGGCTACTGAGCAGTTCTTC
.	TRBV27	.	TRBJ1-2	CASSSRDDGLYGYTF	TGTGCCAGCAGTTCACGGGACGACGGACTATATGGCTACACCTTC
.	TRBV6-5	.	TRBJ1-4	CASSPPLIDEKLFF	TGTGCCAGCTCCCCCCCCCTTATTGATGAAAAACTGTTTTTT
.	TRBV5-1	.	TRBJ2-7	CASSLAGEGYEQYF	TGCGCCAGCAGCTTGGCGGGAGAGGGCTACGAGCAGTACTTC
TRBD1	TRBV7-6	once	TRBJ1-2	CASSRDSINYGYTF	TGTGCCAGCAGTCGGGACAGCATAAACTATGGCTACACCTTC
TRBD1	TRBV7-9	.	TRBJ1-4	CASSSIQGFGEKLFF	TGTGCCAGCAGCTCAATACAGGGGTTTGGAGAAAAACTGTTTTTT
.	TRBV19	.	TRBJ2-5	CASSMTGTQYF	TGTGCCAGTAGTATGACAGGAACCCAGTACTTC
.	TRBV5-1	.	TRBJ1-1	CASSLTGSNTEAFF	TGCGCCAGCAGCTTGACAGGGTCGAACACTGAAGCTTTCTTT
.	TRBV5-6	.	TRBJ1-2	CASSLAPQRVDYGYTF	TGTGCCAGCAGCTTGGCCCCACAGAGGGTCGACTATGGCTACACCTTC
.	TRBV10-3	.	TRBJ1-3	CAISESGVSGNTIYF	TGTGCCATCAGTGAGTCAGGGGTCTCTGGAAACACCATATATTTT
TRBD1	TRBV10-3	.	TRBJ1-2	CAISRAGGEYGYTF	TGTGCCATCAGTCGCGCAGGGGGCGAATATGGCTACACCTTC
TRBD1	TRBV5-6	few	TRBJ1-6	CASRLTGGHSPLHF	TGTGCCAGCAGGTTAACAGGGGGCCATTCACCCCTCCACTTT
TRBD2	TRBV7-3	.	TRBJ2-7	CASSLSGGGTYEQYF	TGTGCCAGCAGCCTAAGCGGGGGGGGCACCTACGAGCAGTACTTC
.	TRBV5-4	once	TRBJ2-3	CASSSEDRKGDTQYF	TGTGCCAGCAGCTCTGAGGACAGAAAAGGGGATACGCAGTATTTT
TRBD1	TRBV2	.	TRBJ2-5	CASSPGQGERETQYF	TGTGCCAGCAGTCCGGGACAGGGGGAACGAGAGACCCAGTACTTC
TRBD2	TRBV27	.	TRBJ2-7	CASSPTGTRAYEQYF	TGTGCCAGCAGTCCAACCGGGACTAGGGCCTACGAGCAGTACTTC
TRBD1	TRBV18	.	TRBJ1-6	CASSPAGTGSSPLHF	TGTGCCAGCTCACCGGCGGGGACAGGGAGTTCACCCCTCCACTTT
TRBD1	TRBV19	many	TRBJ1-3	CASPPPGQAGPQISGNTIYF	TGTGCCAGTCCCCCCCCGGGACAGGCTGGACCGCAGATCTCTGGAAACACCATATATTTT
.	TRBV18	.	TRBJ1-1	CASSPEVNTEAFF	TGTGCCAGCTCACCGGAGGTGAACACTGAAGCTTTCTTT
TRBD1	TRBV30	.	TRBJ2-3	CAWSSSGQGGDTQYF	TGTGCCTGGAGTAGTTCGGGACAGGGCGGAGATACGCAGTATTTT
.	TRBV30	.	TRBJ1-2	CAWSLERSSGYTF	TGTGCCTGGAGTCTGGAGAGGTCGAGCGGCTACACCTTC
.	TRBV2	.	TRBJ2-2	CASSEGMRRGTGELFF	TGTGCCAGCAGTGAAGGTATGAGACGCGGCACCGGGGAGCTGTTTTTT
.	TRBV2	.	TRBJ1-1	CASRRNTEAFF	TGTGCCAGTAGGAGGAATACTGAAGCTTTCTTT